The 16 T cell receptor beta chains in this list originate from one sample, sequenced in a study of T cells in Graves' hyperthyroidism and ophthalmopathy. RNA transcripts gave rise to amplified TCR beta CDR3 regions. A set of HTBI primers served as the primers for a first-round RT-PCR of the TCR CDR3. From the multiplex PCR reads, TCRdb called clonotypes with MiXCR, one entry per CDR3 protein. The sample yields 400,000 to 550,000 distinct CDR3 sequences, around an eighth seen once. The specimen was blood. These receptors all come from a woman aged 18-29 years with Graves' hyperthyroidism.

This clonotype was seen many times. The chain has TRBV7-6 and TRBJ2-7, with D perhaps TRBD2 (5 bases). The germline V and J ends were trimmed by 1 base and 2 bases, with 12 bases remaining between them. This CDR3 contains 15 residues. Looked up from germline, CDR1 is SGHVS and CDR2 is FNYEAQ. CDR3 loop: CASSLEARGPYEQYF. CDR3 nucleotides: TGTGCCAGCAGCTTAGAGGCACGAGGGCCCTACGAGCAGTACTTC.

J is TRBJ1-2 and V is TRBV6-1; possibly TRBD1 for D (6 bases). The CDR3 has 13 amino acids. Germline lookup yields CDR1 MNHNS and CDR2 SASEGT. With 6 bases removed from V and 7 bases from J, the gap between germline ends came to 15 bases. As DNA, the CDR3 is TGTGCCAGCAGCGTCCGGGACACCGGTGGCTACACCTTC. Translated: CASSVRDTGGYTF.

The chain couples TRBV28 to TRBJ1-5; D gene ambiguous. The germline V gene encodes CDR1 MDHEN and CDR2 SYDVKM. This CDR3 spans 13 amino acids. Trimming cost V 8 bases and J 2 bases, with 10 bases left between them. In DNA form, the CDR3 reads TGTGCCAGCGGGTACTGGGGCAATCAGCCCCAGCATTTT. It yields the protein CASGYWGNQPQHF.

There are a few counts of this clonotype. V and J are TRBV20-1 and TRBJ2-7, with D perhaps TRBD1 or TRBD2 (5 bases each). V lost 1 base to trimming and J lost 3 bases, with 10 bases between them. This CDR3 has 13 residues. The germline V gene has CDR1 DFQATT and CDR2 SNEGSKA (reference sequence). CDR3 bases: TGCAGTGCTAGAGGGGACCTGGGCTACGAGCAGTACTTC. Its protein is CSARGDLGYEQYF.

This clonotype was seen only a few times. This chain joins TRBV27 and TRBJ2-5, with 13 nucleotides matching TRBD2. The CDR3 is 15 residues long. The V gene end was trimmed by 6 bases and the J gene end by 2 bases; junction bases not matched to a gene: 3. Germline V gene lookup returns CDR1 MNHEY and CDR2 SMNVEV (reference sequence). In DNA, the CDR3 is TGTGCCAGCAGGCGGACTAGCGGGGGACAAGAGACCCAGTACTTC. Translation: CASRRTSGGQETQYF.

The CDR3 sequence: CASSSDSGANVLTF. The CDR3, as DNA: TGTGCCAGCAGCTCCGACTCTGGGGCCAACGTCCTGACTTTC. The chain couples TRBV7-6 to TRBJ2-6, with D unresolved. There are 14 residues in the CDR3. Germline lookup yields CDR1 SGHVS and CDR2 FNYEAQ. Between the trimmed V and J ends, which lost 4 bases and 0 bases, there was a span of 4 bases.

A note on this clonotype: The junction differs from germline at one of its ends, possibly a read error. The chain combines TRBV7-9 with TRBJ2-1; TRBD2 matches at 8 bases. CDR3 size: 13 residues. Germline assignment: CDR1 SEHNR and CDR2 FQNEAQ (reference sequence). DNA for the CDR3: TGTACCAGCAGCTTAGCGGGATCCAATGAGCAGTTCTTC. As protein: CTSSLAGSNEQFF.

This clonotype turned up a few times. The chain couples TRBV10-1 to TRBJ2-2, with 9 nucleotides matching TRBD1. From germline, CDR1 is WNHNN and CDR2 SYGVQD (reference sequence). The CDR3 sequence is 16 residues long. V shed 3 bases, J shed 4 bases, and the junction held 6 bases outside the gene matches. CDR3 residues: CASSDPRQGGTGELFF. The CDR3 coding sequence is TGCGCCAGCAGTGATCCAAGACAGGGGGGCACCGGGGAGCTGTTTTTT.

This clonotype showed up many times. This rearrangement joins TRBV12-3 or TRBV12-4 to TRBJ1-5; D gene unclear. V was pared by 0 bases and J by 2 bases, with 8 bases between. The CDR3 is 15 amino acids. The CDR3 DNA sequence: TGTGCCAGCAGTTTAGCGGGAGGTGGCAATCAGCCCCAGCATTTT. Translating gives CASSLAGGGNQPQHF.

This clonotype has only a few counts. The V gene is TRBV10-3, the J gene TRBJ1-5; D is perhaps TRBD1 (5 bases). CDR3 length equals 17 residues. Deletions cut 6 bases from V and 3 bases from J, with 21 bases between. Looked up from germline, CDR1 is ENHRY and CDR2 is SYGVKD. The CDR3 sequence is CAIRTPGPPPYNQPQHF. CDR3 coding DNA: TGTGCCATCAGGACCCCGGGGCCACCCCCTTACAATCAGCCCCAGCATTTT.

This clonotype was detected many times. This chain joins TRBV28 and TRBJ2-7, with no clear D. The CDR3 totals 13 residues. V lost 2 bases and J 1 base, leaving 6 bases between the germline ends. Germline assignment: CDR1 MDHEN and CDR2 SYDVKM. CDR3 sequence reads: CASSLVGSYEQYV. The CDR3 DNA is TGTGCCAGCAGTTTAGTGGGGTCCTACGAGCAGTACGTC.

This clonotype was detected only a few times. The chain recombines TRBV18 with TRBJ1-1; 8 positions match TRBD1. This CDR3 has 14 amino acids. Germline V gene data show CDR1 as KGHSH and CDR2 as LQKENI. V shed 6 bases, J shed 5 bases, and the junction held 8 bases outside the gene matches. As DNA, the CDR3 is TGTGCCAGCTCTCAGGACAGGGAAGGGACTGAAGCTTTCTTT. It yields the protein CASSQDREGTEAFF.

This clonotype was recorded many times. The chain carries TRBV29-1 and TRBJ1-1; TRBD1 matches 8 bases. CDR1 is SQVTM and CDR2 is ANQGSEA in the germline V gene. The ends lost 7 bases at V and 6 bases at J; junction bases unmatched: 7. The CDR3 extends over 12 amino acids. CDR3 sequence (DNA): TGCAGCGCTCGACAGGGGACTGCTGAAGCTTTCTTT. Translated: CSARQGTAEAFF.

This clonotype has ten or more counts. The CDR3: CASSLDRGLAALGQFF. CDR3 sequence (DNA): TGTGCCAGCAGCTTAGATAGGGGACTAGCGGCCCTTGGGCAGTTCTTC. The gene calls are TRBV7-8 and TRBJ2-1, with 11 nucleotides matching TRBD2. The CDR3 consists of 16 residues. V gave up 1 base and J gave up 12 bases; unmatched junction bases: 11. The germline V gene encodes CDR1 SGHVS and CDR2 FQNEAQ.

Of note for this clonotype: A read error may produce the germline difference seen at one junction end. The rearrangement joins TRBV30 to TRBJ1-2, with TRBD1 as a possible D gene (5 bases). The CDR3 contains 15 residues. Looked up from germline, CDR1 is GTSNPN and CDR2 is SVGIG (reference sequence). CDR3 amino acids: CVWRGGADGYYGYTF. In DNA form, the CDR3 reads TGTGTCTGGAGAGGCGGGGCCGACGGGTACTATGGCTACACCTTC.

The CDR3 DNA follows: TGTGCCAGCAGCCAAGATTTAATGAACACTGAAGCTTTCTTT. Translating gives CASSQDLMNTEAFF. The rearrangement links TRBV3-1 to TRBJ1-1; D remains unclear. The CDR3 contains 14 residues. Germline V gene data show CDR1 as LGHDT and CDR2 as YNNKEL (reference sequence). Trimming stripped 0 bases from V and 0 bases from J, with 5 bases between.